The rows below give T cell receptor beta chains drawn from one sample of a study of shared clonotypes between healthy human individuals. Generated by immunoSEQ multiplex PCR, the TCRdb table keeps only in-frame clones and is missing some. The repertoire holds about 1 million clones, roughly 70% seen once, with about 1.5% in the top ten. The material sequenced was memory CD4+ T cells sorted from blood. All receptors come from a man between 18 and 29 years old in good health. The CDR3 runs from the conserved cysteine through the conserved F or W. D genes are given only for firm matches. Clone size is not always given. Where it is, it says once, few, many or a class for expanded clones.

d_call	j_call	clone_size	v_call	cdr3_nt	cdr3_aa
.	TRBJ1-1	few	TRBV5-1	TGCGCCAGCAGCTTCCAGGGGCCCCCGGATGGAGCTTTCTTT	CASSFQGPPDGAFF
TRBD2	TRBJ2-5	once	TRBV10-3	TGTGCCATCAGCACTAGCGGGGGGAGGGAGACCCAGTACTTC	CAISTSGGRETQYF
.	TRBJ1-1	.	TRBV18	TGTGCCAGCTCACCACCGGCGGGCGAGAGCACTGAAGCTTTCTTT	CASSPPAGESTEAFF
.	TRBJ2-1	.	TRBV5-6	TGTGCCAGCAGCTTTGTTACCAGGGCATACGAGCAGTTCTTC	CASSFVTRAYEQFF
TRBD2	TRBJ2-1	.	TRBV5-3	TGTGCCAGAAGCTTCTCCGAACTAGCGGGCGAGCAGTTCTTC	CARSFSELAGEQFF
.	TRBJ1-1	few	TRBV11-1	TGTGCCAGCAGCTTACAGCTGAACACTGAAGCTTTCTTT	CASSLQLNTEAFF
.	TRBJ2-7	once	TRBV14	TGTGCCAGCAGCCAAGATCTAGGGCGGGAGCAGTACTTC	CASSQDLGREQYF
.	TRBJ1-1	.	TRBV27	TGTGCCAGCACAATCTCAGGGGTAAAGGGCACTGAAGCTTTCTTT	CASTISGVKGTEAFF
.	TRBJ2-2	few	TRBV7-2	TGTGCCAGCAGCTTCTCCGGGAACACCGGGGAGCTGTTTTTT	CASSFSGNTGELFF
.	TRBJ1-6	few	TRBV10-3	TGTGCCATCAGTGCGTATAATTCACCCCTCCACTTT	CAISAYNSPLHF
.	TRBJ1-2	once	TRBV28	TGTGCCAGCAGTGCTTCTTGGGTCCGGCACTATGGCTACACCTTC	CASSASWVRHYGYTF
.	TRBJ2-5	few	TRBV15	TGTGCCACCAGCAGAGACTTCCAAGAGACCCAGTACTTC	CATSRDFQETQYF
.	TRBJ1-4	.	TRBV5-6	TGTGCCAGCAGCCTTCCGAGCTTTAATGAAAAGCTGTTTTTT	CASSLPSFNEKLFF
TRBD1	TRBJ2-7	.	TRBV27	TGTGCCAGCAGTAATTCCGGACAGGGGGGCTACGAGCAGTACTTC	CASSNSGQGGYEQYF
.	TRBJ1-2	once	TRBV2	TGTGCCAGCAGTGAAAGGGTTGGCTACACCTTC	CASSERVGYTF
.	TRBJ1-6	few	TRBV19	TGTGCCAGTAGTGGACGGAGCCCTCCCAATTCACCCCTCCACTTT	CASSGRSPPNSPLHF
.	TRBJ1-2	.	TRBV7-9	TGTGCCAGCAGCTCCATGGATACGTTATCCACTAGCTATGGCTACACCTTC	CASSSMDTLSTSYGYTF
.	TRBJ2-3	few	TRBV6-5	TGTGCCAGCAGTCCCCCCGGGGATACGCAGTATTTT	CASSPPGDTQYF
.	TRBJ1-4	.	TRBV7-9	TGTGCCAGCAGCTTAGGGGGCAGCATCAATAATGAAAAACTGTTTTTT	CASSLGGSINNEKLFF
.	TRBJ2-3	.	TRBV28	TGTGCCAGCAGTTTTTCGGGGAAGGGCACAGATACGCAGTATTTT	CASSFSGKGTDTQYF
.	TRBJ1-1	.	TRBV18	TGTGCCAGCTCTCCTAGGGGACTGAACACTGAAGCTTTCTTT	CASSPRGLNTEAFF
TRBD1	TRBJ2-3	once	TRBV6-5	TGTGCCAGTACCACTGCCGGGACAGGGTTAGATACGCAGTATTTT	CASTTAGTGLDTQYF
.	TRBJ2-5	once	TRBV11-1	TGTGCCTCCAGTTCCCGGGGATGGGTCCAAGAGACCCAGTACTTC	CASSSRGWVQETQYF
.	TRBJ2-4	.	TRBV28	TGTGCCAGCGGGGGGCGCAAAAACATTCAGTACTTC	CASGGRKNIQYF
.	TRBJ1-1	.	TRBV30	TGTGCCTGGAGTGTACCTTCGAGTCGCAGGGTCGAATTCGAAGCTTTCTTT	CAWSVPSSRRVEFEAFF
.	TRBJ1-6	few	TRBV30	TGTGCCTGGAAGAAGTCTCGGCGCTCACCCCTCCACTTT	CAWKKSRRSPLHF
.	TRBJ1-1	few	TRBV5-6	TGTGCCAGCAGCTTCGGGGGCCTCACTGAAGCTTTCTTT	CASSFGGLTEAFF
.	TRBJ1-1	.	TRBV5-1	TGCGCCAGCAGCTTGCGGATCACGCACACTGAAGCTTTCTTT	CASSLRITHTEAFF
.	TRBJ2-4	.	TRBV19	TGTGCCAGTAGTCCCGGGTCCAAAAACATTCAGTACTTC	CASSPGSKNIQYF
TRBD1	TRBJ2-7	.	TRBV5-1	TGCGCCAGCCATCCGGCAGGGGGCACCTCCTACGAGCAGTACTTC	CASHPAGGTSYEQYF
.	TRBJ1-4	.	TRBV9	TGTGCCAGCAGCGTAGATGGGGGCCTGAGTGGGGGCTATGAAAAACTGTTTTTT	CASSVDGGLSGGYEKLFF
TRBD2	TRBJ2-3	.	TRBV5-1	TGCGCCAGCAGCCCCGGACTAGCGGCTCCGCTTTTT	CASSPGLAAPLF
.	TRBJ1-1	.	TRBV19	TGTGCCAGTAGTATAGGGGGGGCGCTTACCGAAGCTTTCTTT	CASSIGGALTEAFF
TRBD2	TRBJ2-7	.	TRBV7-2	TGTGCCAGCAGCTTCGTAGCGGGAGGGGGTGAGCAGTACTTC	CASSFVAGGGEQYF
.	TRBJ1-1	.	TRBV6-5	TGTGCCAGCAGTTCGCTTCGGATGAACACTGAAGCTTTCTTT	CASSSLRMNTEAFF
.	TRBJ1-6	.	TRBV7-2	TGTGCCAGCAGCTTAAATAGGGACATGAATTCACCCCTCCACTTT	CASSLNRDMNSPLHF
.	TRBJ2-5	.	TRBV7-3	TGTGCCAGCAGACCTCACGGGGTAGAGACCCAGTACTTC	CASRPHGVETQYF
.	TRBJ1-1	many	TRBV30	TGTGCCTGGACCGAGGGGGGGGTAGCTTTCTTT	CAWTEGGVAFF
TRBD1	TRBJ1-4	.	TRBV5-1	TGCGCCAGCAGCTTGGATAGGGGACAGGGAGCGCTGTTTTTT	CASSLDRGQGALFF
.	TRBJ2-5	.	TRBV7-9	TGTGCCAGCAGCGCCAGGGAGCATGAGACCCAGTACTTC	CASSAREHETQYF
.	TRBJ1-5	.	TRBV5-6	TGTGCCAGCAGCTTAGGTTCCGGAAATCAGCCCCAGCATTTT	CASSLGSGNQPQHF
.	TRBJ2-7	once	TRBV6-5	TGTGCCAGCAGTTACGTCCAGGGGGGTCGCGAGCAGTACTTC	CASSYVQGGREQYF
.	TRBJ2-5	once	TRBV5-5	TGTGCCAGCAGCCTGGACATCCCCGGGCAAGAGACCCAGTACTTC	CASSLDIPGQETQYF
.	TRBJ2-7	.	TRBV16	TGTGCCAGCAGCCAAAGCCGGGGGTTCTACGAGCAGTACTTC	CASSQSRGFYEQYF
.	TRBJ1-2	.	TRBV14	TGTGCCAGCAGCCAAGCCAGGGCTGGCGGCTACACCTTC	CASSQARAGGYTF
.	TRBJ2-2	few	TRBV2	TGTGCCAGCAGTGATCGGCAGAACACCGGGGAGCTGTTTTTT	CASSDRQNTGELFF
.	TRBJ1-2	.	TRBV14	TGTGCCAGCAGCCCCTTCGGGGCAGGGCGCACAGGCAGGGCGAACTATGGCTACACCTTC	CASSPFGAGRTGRANYGYTF
.	TRBJ2-2	.	TRBV15	TGTGCCACCAGCAACTCCCGAGGGGCCCACACCGGGGAGCTGTTTTTT	CATSNSRGAHTGELFF
.	TRBJ2-7	.	TRBV6-5	TGTGCCAGCAGGGACGGCCTAGCGATGGACTACGAGCAGTACTTC	CASRDGLAMDYEQYF
TRBD1	TRBJ2-5	many	TRBV5-6	TGTGCCAGCAGCTCACCGACTGGAGGGACAGGGGTCTTCCAAGAGACCCAGTACTTC	CASSSPTGGTGVFQETQYF
.	TRBJ1-5	.	TRBV6-6	TGTGCCAGCAGTTTGGACGGTTATGGCAATCAGCCCCAGCATTTT	CASSLDGYGNQPQHF
TRBD2	TRBJ2-1	many	TRBV9	TGTGCCAGCAGCGTAAGTCTAGCGGGCGCGTCCTACAATGAGCAGTTCTTC	CASSVSLAGASYNEQFF